The present entry profiles one T cell receptor (beta chain) with its context. Its antigen is unknown. This record comes from a study of spatial heterogeneity in lung cancer. The overall study: The study consistently detected more beta-chain than alpha-chain sequences.

This CDR3 region has 17 residues. V was clipped by 3 bases and J by 2 bases, with 18 bases between them. The germline gives CDR1 MGHDK, CDR2 SYGVNS. Time point of the sample: sample taken at primary tumor resection. The cohort: some 73 early-stage, untreated non-small cell lung cancer patients. Unsorted whole RNA samples from tumor, nontumor lung or frozen PBMC were sequenced. Overall study findings and caveats: Counts of expanded intratumoral alpha and beta TCRs tracked tumor mutation counts. Ubiquitous and regional nonsynonymous mutation counts were tracked by ubiquitous and regional expanded TCR counts, respectively.

TCRdb passed the 5' RACE reads through MiXCR, listing each CDR3 protein once. The sample yields some 96,000 distinct CDR3 sequences, 4.4% seen once. The sample here was lung tumor tissue, taken at surgery. This chain joins TRBV25-1 and TRBJ2-3, with D maybe TRBD2 (6 bases). This receptor was identified in a male donor with early-stage non-small cell lung cancer. The CDR3 DNA reads as TGTGCCAGCAGTGACCCCAGAGACAGCGGGTACACAGATACGCAGTATTTT. This sequence encodes CASSDPRDSGYTDTQYF.